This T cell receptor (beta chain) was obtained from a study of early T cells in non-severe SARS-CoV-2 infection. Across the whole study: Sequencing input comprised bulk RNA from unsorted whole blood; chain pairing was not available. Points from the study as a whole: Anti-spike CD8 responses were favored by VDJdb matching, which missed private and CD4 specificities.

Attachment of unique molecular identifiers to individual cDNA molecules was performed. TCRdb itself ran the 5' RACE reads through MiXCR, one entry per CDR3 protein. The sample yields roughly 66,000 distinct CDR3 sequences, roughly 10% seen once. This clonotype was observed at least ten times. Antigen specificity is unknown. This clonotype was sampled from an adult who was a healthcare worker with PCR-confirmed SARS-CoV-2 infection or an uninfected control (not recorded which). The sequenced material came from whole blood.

The CDR3 sequence: CASTEWVAGGGDEQFF. The CDR3 bases are TGTGCCAGCACCGAGTGGGTAGCGGGAGGCGGGGATGAGCAGTTCTTC. The rearrangement joins TRBV2 to TRBJ2-1, with 10 bases aligning to TRBD2. V lost 7 bases, J lost 8 bases, and 14 bases stayed unmatched. The germline gives CDR1 SNHLY, CDR2 FYNNEI. This CDR3 spans 16 amino acids.